The rows below give T cell receptor beta chains drawn from one sample of a study of shared clonotypes between healthy human individuals. Measured with immunoSEQ multiplex PCR; TCRdb has only the in-frame clones, and not every one. The sample holds about 2.3 million clones; 93% are singletons and the top ten take 0.35% to 0.5%. Sequenced: naive CD4+ T cells from PBMCs. The receptors stem from a man aged 18 to 29 in good health. Some clones in this sample may be carry-over from other donors' samples. CDR3s include the opening cysteine and the closing phenylalanine or tryptophan. D genes are given only for firm matches. The size of a clone is reported for some rows only, either as once, few or many, or as a class for expanded clones.

>TRBV6-6|NA|NA|TRBJ1-2
TGTGCCAGCAGTAACAGTGCATTCTATGGCTACACCTTC
CASSNSAFYGYTF
>TRBV30|NA|NA|TRBJ2-5
TGTGCCTGGAGTGTATCCCCCAGGATGGAGGTGGAGACCCAGTACTTC
CAWSVSPRMEVETQYF
>TRBV6-6|NA|NA|TRBJ1-1
TGTGCCAGCAGTTACTGGGGGACTGCCGTCACTGAAGCTTTCTTT
CASSYWGTAVTEAFF
>TRBV18|TRBD1|NA|TRBJ2-5
TGTGCCAGCTCACCACCGTCAGGGGGCGAGACCCAGTACTTC
CASSPPSGGETQYF
>TRBV5-1|NA|once|TRBJ2-4
TGCGCCAGCAGCTTGGAGGGTGGGGGCAAAAACATTCAGTACTTC
CASSLEGGGKNIQYF
>TRBV11-3|TRBD2|NA|TRBJ2-1
TGTGCCAGCAGCTTGGAAGCCGGGACTAGAAGTGTGAATGAGCAGTTCTTC
CASSLEAGTRSVNEQFF
>TRBV7-2|TRBD1|NA|TRBJ1-5
TGTGCCAGCAGCTTCGACAGGGGCAATCAGCCCCAGCATTTT
CASSFDRGNQPQHF
>TRBV10-1|TRBD1|NA|TRBJ2-1
TGCGCCAGCAGTGGAGGGGGCCCCCTCGGGGAGCAGTTCTTC
CASSGGGPLGEQFF
>TRBV7-2|NA|few|TRBJ1-5
TGTGCCAGCAGCTTAGCGGGTCAGCCCCAGCATTTT
CASSLAGQPQHF
>TRBV9|NA|NA|TRBJ1-3
TGTGCCAGCAGCGTAGGTGGAGGTACCTTCTATGGAAACACCATATATTTT
CASSVGGGTFYGNTIYF
>TRBV14|TRBD2|NA|TRBJ2-1
TGTGCCAGCAGCCGGGGGCCTAGCGGGAGGGGCTACAATGAGCAGTTCTTC
CASSRGPSGRGYNEQFF
>TRBV5-1|TRBD1|once|TRBJ1-2
TGCGCCAGCAGGCAGGGGACAGGGGGCCATGGCTACACCTTC
CASRQGTGGHGYTF
>TRBV28|TRBD1|NA|TRBJ2-7
TGTGCCAGCAGGACTCTGGGGACAGGGGACTACGAGCAGTACTTC
CASRTLGTGDYEQYF
>TRBV10-1|NA|few|TRBJ1-4
TGCGCCAGCAGTGGGGACGGGGAAAAACTGTTTTTT
CASSGDGEKLFF
>TRBV5-4|NA|NA|TRBJ1-2
TGTGCCAGCAGCGACGGAGCCGCCTTTGGCTACACCTTC
CASSDGAAFGYTF
>TRBV11-2|TRBD1|NA|TRBJ1-2
TGTGCCAGCAGCTTGGACAGGGGGCATGGCTACACCTTC
CASSLDRGHGYTF
>TRBV19|NA|NA|TRBJ2-7
TGTGCCAGTAGTCAGCCGGGAGCTCTCTACGAGCAGTACTTC
CASSQPGALYEQYF
>TRBV2|TRBD2|NA|TRBJ2-1
TGTGCCAGCAGGGAGACTAGCGGGAACTACAATGAGCAGTTCTTC
CASRETSGNYNEQFF
>TRBV7-3|NA|NA|TRBJ2-1
TGTGCCAGCAGCCCCTCATCCTTGGATGAGCAGTTCTTC
CASSPSSLDEQFF
>TRBV2|NA|NA|TRBJ2-7
TGTGCCAGCAGTGAGGTTGGCGGACTCTACGAGCAGTACTTC
CASSEVGGLYEQYF
>TRBV19|TRBD1|NA|TRBJ2-3
TGTGCCAGTAGCGACCAGGGGGCCGGAGGCACAGATACGCAGTATTTT
CASSDQGAGGTDTQYF
>TRBV5-1|TRBD2|NA|TRBJ2-1
TGCGCCAGCACCGTGGGGGCTAGCGGGAGGTATAATGAGCAGTTCTTC
CASTVGASGRYNEQFF
>TRBV18|TRBD1|NA|TRBJ2-7
TGTGCCAGCTCACCCGGGACAGGGGCCTACGAGCAGTACTTC
CASSPGTGAYEQYF
>TRBV5-1|TRBD1|NA|TRBJ2-4
TGCGCCAGCAGCTCGGGACAGCTCCAAAACATTCAGTACTTC
CASSSGQLQNIQYF
>TRBV6-5|TRBD2|NA|TRBJ2-2
TGTGCCAGCAGTTACTCTGCGGGAGGGACCGGGGAGCTGTTTTTT
CASSYSAGGTGELFF
>TRBV5-1|NA|NA|TRBJ1-4
TGCGCCAGCAGCTCACAGGCTACAACTAATGAAAAACTGTTTTTT
CASSSQATTNEKLFF
>TRBV28|NA|NA|TRBJ2-3
TGTGCCAGCAGTTTTAGGGCTACTCGCACAGATACGCAGTATTTT
CASSFRATRTDTQYF
>TRBV6-6|NA|NA|TRBJ2-5
TGTGCCAGCAGTTTATCCGGGACAAAAAAGACCCAGTACTTC
CASSLSGTKKTQYF
>TRBV11-2|TRBD2|once|TRBJ2-7
TGTGCCAGCAGCTTAGGAGTCCGTTATCGACTAGCGGGAGAATACGGGCAGTACTTC
CASSLGVRYRLAGEYGQYF
>TRBV19|TRBD1|NA|TRBJ1-5
TGTGCCAGTAGTACCCCGGGACAGCTAACACTTTATAGCAATCAGCCCCAGCATTTT
CASSTPGQLTLYSNQPQHF
>TRBV6-1|NA|NA|TRBJ2-2
TGTGCCAGCGGGGGCTCGGGCCCTCGAACCGGGGAGCTGTTTTTT
CASGGSGPRTGELFF
>TRBV7-2|TRBD1|NA|TRBJ1-2
TGTGCCAGCAGCTGGGCTGGGACAGCTGGGAGCTACACCTTC
CASSWAGTAGSYTF
>TRBV25-1|NA|NA|TRBJ2-3
TGTGCCAGCAGCAATCAGGGAGATTTAGATACGCAGTATTTT
CASSNQGDLDTQYF
>TRBV7-2|NA|NA|TRBJ2-1
TGTGCCAGCAGCTTATTCACTGAGCAGTTCTTC
CASSLFTEQFF
>TRBV7-3|NA|NA|TRBJ1-1
TGTGCCAGCAGCCCGGGACTAAACACTGAAGCTTTCTTT
CASSPGLNTEAFF
>TRBV28|NA|NA|TRBJ2-5
TGTGCCAGCAGTTTATATTCAGCAGTAGGGACCCAGTACTTC
CASSLYSAVGTQYF
>TRBV5-1|NA|NA|TRBJ2-2
TGCGCCAGCAGCTTGGAAGGACCCGGGGAGCTGTTTTTT
CASSLEGPGELFF
>TRBV14|NA|NA|TRBJ2-7
TGTGCCAGCAGCCAAAACCCGGGCGAGCAGTACTTC
CASSQNPGEQYF
>TRBV5-1|NA|NA|TRBJ2-2
TGCGCCAGCAGCACCCTTCAGGGGCTAGAGGGGTACACCGGGGAGCTGTTTTTT
CASSTLQGLEGYTGELFF
>TRBV5-1|TRBD2|NA|TRBJ2-7
TGCGCCAGCCGCCACTTACAGGGGACCCCTAGCGGGAGGGCCTTGTCGTACGAGCAGTACTTC
CASRHLQGTPSGRALSYEQYF
>TRBV15|NA|NA|TRBJ2-1
TGTGCCACCAGCAGAGAGGCCACTAGCTCCTACAATGAGCAGTTCTTC
CATSREATSSYNEQFF
>TRBV7-9|TRBD2|NA|TRBJ2-1
TGTGCCAGCAGCTCGCCCGGACTAGCGGGAGGTGAGCAGTTCTTC
CASSSPGLAGGEQFF
>TRBV7-8|NA|NA|TRBJ2-5
TGTGCCAGCAGCTTAGTTAGAGGGGAGGAGACCCAGTACTTC
CASSLVRGEETQYF
>TRBV6-1|NA|NA|TRBJ1-4
TGTGCCAGCACTCGGGGAGATAAAGATGAAAAACTGTTTTTT
CASTRGDKDEKLFF
>TRBV2|NA|NA|TRBJ2-3
TGTGCCAGCAGTGCCTCTTCAGTCACAGATACGCAGTATTTT
CASSASSVTDTQYF
>TRBV11-3|NA|NA|TRBJ2-7
TGTGCCAGCAGCTTATCGGGTAGCTACGAGCAGTACTTC
CASSLSGSYEQYF